This TCR beta chain originates from a study of blood T cell repertoires in COVID-19. Across the study: The origin of the acute and convalescent COVID-19 samples was the United States, Italy and Spain. In each case, the material was cDNA or gDNA derived from T cells, B-cell-depleted T cells, or PBMCs.

In germline, CDR1 is MDHEN, CDR2 SYDVKM. The CDR3 consists of 15 residues. V was clipped by 8 bases and J by 7 bases, with 24 bases between them. The study drew participants aged about 18 to 89 years from roughly 25 US areas. Participant-reported clinical history was the basis for cohort assignment. TCRdb keeps only in-frame clones here, not all; method: immunoSEQ multiplex PCR. The data show about 200,000 clones, around 88% seen once. This clone was counted at least ten times. This receptor was obtained from a man in his forties with acute COVID-19. The chain employs TRBV28 and TRBJ2-7; D is perhaps TRBD1 (7 bases). Sequenced material: PBMCs or T cells enriched from blood (not recorded which). The CDR3 spells CASLAAGTAVGEQYF. In nucleotides, the CDR3 is TGTGCCAGCCTGGCGGCGGGGACAGCGGTAGGGGAGCAGTACTTC.